Below, 13 T cell receptor beta chains from the same sample are listed, as sequenced in a study of blood T cell repertoires in COVID-19. Using immunoSEQ multiplex PCR, the repertoire was profiled, and TCRdb retains in-frame clones only, with some absent. Altogether about 74,000 clones are present, over 85% being singletons, with the ten largest covering approximately 9%. The material sequenced was peripheral blood. The source of these receptors is a human donor in a cohort sampled during active COVID-19.

The genes are TRBV15 and TRBJ1-2; D is possibly TRBD1 (5 bases). The germline V and J ends were trimmed by 4 bases and 3 bases, with 12 bases remaining between them. The CDR3 runs 14 residues. Germline lookup yields CDR1 LNHNV and CDR2 YYDKDF (reference sequence). The DNA of the CDR3 is TGTGCCACCAGCAATCCGGGACTCCACTATGGCTACACCTTC. Amino acid sequence: CATSNPGLHYGYTF.

This chain uses TRBV18 with TRBJ2-7; TRBD2 matches at 12 bases. CDR3 length: 16 residues. Germline trimming cut 5 bases from V and 0 bases from J; bases unmatched to any gene: 5. The V gene's germline CDR1 is KGHSH and CDR2 LQKENI. The CDR3 reads CASSSGTSGPSYEQYF. The DNA for the CDR3 is TGTGCCAGCTCATCGGGGACTAGCGGGCCCTCCTACGAGCAGTACTTC.

V is TRBV30 and J is TRBJ2-5; 7 nucleotides agree with TRBD2. This CDR3 contains 11 residues. CDR1 is GTSNPN and CDR2 is SVGIG in the germline V gene (reference sequence). J gave up 7 bases and V 5 bases, and 4 bases lay outside the gene matches. DNA of the CDR3: TGTGCCTGGGGACTAGTAGGGACCCAGTACTTC. It codes for CAWGLVGTQYF.

This clone is a singleton in its sample. This CDR3 is also generated by other DNA sequences in the sample. The chain has TRBV27 and TRBJ1-4; 9 bases map to TRBD1. CDR1 is MNHEY and CDR2 is SMNVEV in the germline V gene (reference sequence). The trim removed 2 bases at V and 7 bases at J, leaving 2 bases unmatched. This CDR3 is 14 amino acids long. This CDR3 reads CASSLRQGGEKLFF. The CDR3 DNA reads TGTGCCAGCAGTTTACGACAGGGGGGTGAAAAACTGTTTTTT. The full variable domain, in which reference TRBV27 and TRBJ1-4 provide the parts outside the CDR3, is EAQVTQNPRYLITVTGKKLTVTCSQNMNHEYMSWYRQDPGLGLRQIYYSMNVEVTDKGDVPEGYKVSRKEKRNFPLILESPSPNQTSLYFCASSLRQGGEKLFFGSGTQLSVL.

CDR3 nucleotides: TGTGCCAGCAGGGAGGGGGCCAGGGTGGACGAGCAGTACTTC. It is translated as CASREGARVDEQYF. The chain couples TRBV6-5 to TRBJ2-7, with a weak D call TRBD1 (7 bases). The germline V gene has CDR1 MNHEY and CDR2 SVGAGI. This CDR3 comprises 14 residues. V was shortened by 6 bases and J by 5 bases, with 17 bases between the two germline ends.

The chain joins TRBV27 to TRBJ1-2; 7 positions match TRBD1. Germline V lookup: CDR1 MNHEY, CDR2 SMNVEV (reference sequence). CDR3 size: 17 residues. Trimming took 3 bases from V and 2 from J; bases not matched to a gene: 12. CDR3 sequence (DNA): TGTGCCAGCAGTTTTCTCGGGGAAATGACAGGGAACTATGGCTACACCTTC. This gives the protein CASSFLGEMTGNYGYTF.

The CDR3: CASSSGTGGTDTQYF. The CDR3 DNA reads as TGTGCCAGCAGTTCCGGGACAGGGGGCACAGATACGCAGTATTTT. This sequence joins TRBV27 and TRBJ2-3, with 10 nucleotides matching TRBD1. Trimming at V came to 4 bases and at J to 1 base, leaving 2 bases not matched to a gene. The CDR3 consists of 15 residues. Germline CDR1 and CDR2: MNHEY and SMNVEV (reference sequence).

This chain connects TRBV4-3 to TRBJ2-4; the D is unclear. Trimming stripped 0 bases from V and 9 bases from J, with 15 bases between. There are 15 residues in the CDR3. Germline lookup yields CDR1 LGHNA and CDR2 YSLEER. This chain's CDR3 is CASSQDVAYSGIQYF. DNA of the CDR3: TGCGCCAGCAGCCAAGATGTGGCCTATTCAGGCATTCAGTACTTC.

The CDR3 here is CASSLDRAFEQYF. The CDR3 coding sequence is TGTGCCAGCAGTTTGGACAGAGCGTTTGAGCAGTACTTC. The genes are TRBV28 and TRBJ2-7, with D perhaps matching TRBD1 (6 bases). This CDR3 region has 13 residues. Per germline, CDR1 MDHEN and CDR2 SYDVKM. V gave up 3 bases and J gave up 7 bases, with 13 bases separating them. The entire variable domain, with the rest obtained from reference TRBV28 and TRBJ2-7, is as follows: DVKVTQSSRYLVKRTGEKVFLECVQDMDHENMFWYRQDPGLGLRLIYFSYDVKMKEKGDIPEGYSVSREKKERFSLILESASTNQTSMYLCASSLDRAFEQYFGPGTRLTVT.

The chain employs TRBV5-1 and TRBJ2-3; 9 nucleotides align to TRBD1. Germline trimming cut 2 bases from V and 2 bases from J; bases unmatched to any gene: 6. CDR3 size: 16 residues. CDR1 and CDR2 from the germline V gene are SGHRS and YFSETQ. The CDR3 nucleotides read TGCGCCAGCAGCTTAGGGACAGGGAACCCCACAGATACGCAGTATTTT. It yields the protein CASSLGTGNPTDTQYF.

The rearrangement uses TRBV12-5 and TRBJ2-5, with 9 bases that match TRBD1. The CDR3 runs to 13 residues. Unmatched junction bases numbered 3, after V lost 6 bases and J lost 4 bases. Germline CDR1 LGHNT, CDR2 FRNRAP. This CDR3 is CASGVDRGETQYF. CDR3 bases: TGTGCTAGTGGCGTGGACAGGGGAGAGACCCAGTACTTC. The whole variable domain, remainder taken from reference TRBV12-5 and TRBJ2-5, is DARVTQTPRHKVTEMGQEVTMRCQPILGHNTVFWYRQTMMQGLELLAYFRNRAPLDDSGMPKDRFSAEMPDATLATLKIQPSEPRDSAVYFCASGVDRGETQYFGPGTRLLVL.

The chain is built from TRBV4-2 and TRBJ2-1, with 12 bases aligning to TRBD2. The CDR3 runs 15 residues. Germline V lookup: CDR1 LGHNA, CDR2 YNFKEQ. V shed 4 bases and J 5 bases; nucleotides not matched to a gene: 3. CDR3 sequence (DNA): TGTGCCAGCAGCCCCCGACTAGCGGGAGACAATGAGCAGTTCTTC. It specifies CASSPRLAGDNEQFF.

This clone was detected only once. The chain recombines TRBV21-1 with TRBJ1-5; the table's D gene call, TRBD1, was not cross checked with the DNA. TRBV21-1 represents a pseudogene. The CDR3 loop spans 18 amino acids. The CDR3 DNA reads as TGTGCCAGCAGCAAATGGGCACTTTGGGGACAGGGGGATCAGCCCCAGCATTTT. As protein: CASSKWALWGQGDQPQHF.